This T cell receptor (beta chain) was recovered during a study of PD-1 blockade in mismatch repair-deficient tumors. Looking at the study overall: Patients had approximately 11 mismatch repair-deficient cancer types, all previously treated and progressing. Regarding the study as a whole: Tumor-resident clones, often undetectable pretreatment in blood, expanded then contracted after pembrolizumab.

Assay used: immunoSEQ multiplex PCR; TCRdb lists only in-frame clones, some missing. The sample yields about 66,000 clones, 60% to 80% seen once. Germline V gives CDR1 SGHTA, CDR2 FQGNSA. V dropped 2 bases and J dropped 0 bases, with 9 bases sitting between them. The CDR3 extends over 15 amino acids. Notes on this clone: Its antigen is unknown.

PCR or immunohistochemistry showed mismatch repair deficiency in every enrolled patient. The TCR-sequenced patients were a few responders to pembrolizumab. Here the sequenced sample was peripheral blood, taken 2 weeks after starting pembrolizumab. V is TRBV7-2 and J is TRBJ2-3; D is perhaps TRBD1 or TRBD2 (5 bases each). The sequence was obtained from an adult with mismatch repair-deficient cancer. The CDR3 nucleotides read TGTGCCAGCAGCTTATGGGGACCCAGCACAGATACGCAGTATTTT. Its protein product is CASSLWGPSTDTQYF.